These 4 T cell receptor beta chains share one sample of origin, sequenced in a study of shared clonotypes between healthy human individuals. Assay used: immunoSEQ multiplex PCR; TCRdb lists only in-frame clones, some missing. Among some 2,000,000 clones, 85% to 95% were seen once, and the ten largest hold roughly 0.13%. Sequencing was done on a sample of naive CD4+ T cells sorted from blood. Subset defined: CD45RA+ positively selected. These receptors came from a man in his late teens or twenties in good health.

The chain combines TRBV19 with TRBJ1-6; D unclear. Germline V gives CDR1 LNHDA, CDR2 SQIVND (reference sequence). V was pared by 2 bases and J by 2 bases, with 10 bases between. The CDR3 spans 16 residues. The CDR3 DNA reads as TGTGCCAGTAGTATATCCGCCCGGACCTATAATTCACCCCTCCACTTT. Its protein product is CASSISARTYNSPLHF.

This chain connects TRBV5-1 to TRBJ1-2; D is ambiguous. V was clipped by 0 bases and J by 8 bases, with 8 bases between them. The CDR3 length is 12 residues. Germline CDR1 reads SGHRS; CDR2 reads YFSETQ. Here the CDR3 DNA reads TGCGCCAGCAGCTTGGAGCAGGACGGCTACACCTTC. Protein sequence: CASSLEQDGYTF.

Written as DNA, the CDR3 is TGCGCCAGCAGCTCGGCCGGGACTAATGGAAACACCATATATTTT. As protein: CASSSAGTNGNTIYF. The chain links TRBV5-1 to TRBJ1-3; TRBD1 might be the D (5 bases). This CDR3 has 15 amino acids. Germline V gives CDR1 SGHRS, CDR2 YFSETQ. V shed 3 bases and J shed 3 bases, with 13 bases lying between them.

Concerning this clone: Additional DNA sequences in this sample encode the identical CDR3. The chain combines TRBV18 with TRBJ1-6; the match to TRBD1 covers 9 bases. The CDR3 runs to 15 residues. Germline CDR1 reads KGHSH; CDR2 reads LQKENI. J lost 6 bases, V lost 3 bases, and 3 bases had no gene match. In DNA, the CDR3 is TGTGCCAGCTCACCGGGACAGGGAGCTAATTCACCCCTCCACTTT. Translation gives CASSPGQGANSPLHF.